This TCR beta chain was captured by sequencing in a study of CD8+CD57+ T cells in acquired aplastic anemia. For the study at large: An average of 3.2 ug of DNA was obtained from sorted CD4+ and CD8+ cells.

Patients who underwent sequencing had shown CD8+CD57+ cell expansion by flow cytometry. This clonotype was counted ten times or more. Antigen unknown. Study-level points and caveats: Patient and control CD8+ Simpson's diversity was not significantly different.

With V trimmed by 6 bases and J by 6 bases, 10 bases remained unmatched. The CDR3 totals 14 residues. CDR1 and CDR2 from the germline V gene are SEHNR and FQNEAQ (reference sequence). The TCR beta profiling, which covered VDJ combination and CDR3 sequence, was carried out using genomic DNA as the template. TCRdb called the reads again in MiXCR, with one record for every CDR3 protein. This sample has hundreds of thousands of distinct CDR3 sequences; roughly half occur once, and the top ten carry about 7.8%. The chain recombines TRBV7-9 with TRBJ2-7; TRBD1 aligns across 8 bases. This clonotype was obtained from a human donor with aplastic anemia. Sequenced input: sorted CD4+, CD8+, or CD8+CD57+ T cells (not recorded which) from PBMCs. Here the CDR3 DNA reads TGTGCCAGCAGTCATCCGGGACAGGAATTCGAGCAGTACTTC. It yields the protein CASSHPGQEFEQYF.